These 18 T cell receptor beta chains share one sample of origin, sequenced in a study of T cell responses to AZD1222 COVID-19 vaccine. This table comes from immunoSEQ multiplex PCR, and its TCRdb copy is limited to in-frame clones, with some not included. The data contain about 66,000 clones, about 93% of them singletons. Sample: peripheral blood, taken 28 days after the second dose of the MenACWY control vaccine. Source of these receptors: an adult who received the MenACWY meningococcal vaccine as a control.

This chain connects TRBV6-5 to TRBJ2-7, with a possible D match to TRBD2 (6 bases). The CDR3 spans 14 residues. Germline V lookup: CDR1 MNHEY, CDR2 SVGAGI. Trimming removed 4 bases at V and 4 bases at J, with 14 bases between. The CDR3 DNA sequence: TGTGCCAGCAGTTCAGGAGGGAGTCAATACGAGCAGTACTTC. This gives the protein CASSSGGSQYEQYF.

This clone was picked up one time. Other DNA sequences in the sample encode the same CDR3. The chain couples TRBV12-3 or TRBV12-4 to TRBJ2-1; D is undetermined. The V end was cut by 2 bases, the J end by 5 bases, with 1 base between. This CDR3 comprises 11 residues. CDR3 sequence reads: CASSLNNEQFF. CDR3 DNA sequence: TGTGCCAGCAGTTTAAACAATGAGCAGTTCTTC.

The V gene is TRBV4-3, the J gene TRBJ1-5; 7 nucleotides match TRBD1. V dropped 1 base and J dropped 4; count of bases not matched to a gene: 7. From germline, CDR1 is LGHNA and CDR2 YSLEER. This CDR3 is built from 16 residues. The CDR3 sequence: CASSQGTAGGNQPQHF. The CDR3 bases are TGCGCCAGCAGCCAAGGGACCGCAGGGGGAAATCAGCCCCAGCATTTT.

This sequence joins TRBV30 and TRBJ2-3; D may be TRBD1 (6 bases). Germline CDR1 and CDR2: GTSNPN and SVGIG (reference sequence). Trimming took off 3 bases at V and 4 bases at J, with 14 bases between the two ends. CDR3 size: 14 residues. The CDR3 here is CAWSGAGAPDTQYF. The CDR3 DNA follows: TGTGCCTGGAGCGGAGCAGGGGCCCCAGATACGCAGTATTTT.

The chain uses TRBV3-1 (or the pseudogene TRBV3-2) and TRBJ2-7, with D unclear. The CDR3 totals 13 residues. With 3 bases removed from V and 1 base from J, the gap between germline ends came to 7 bases. The germline V gene has CDR1 LGHDT and CDR2 YNNKEL (reference sequence). The CDR3 bases are TGTGCCAGCAGCCAGGGCTGGTCCTACGAGCAGTACTTC. This codes for CASSQGWSYEQYF.

This sequence joins TRBV6-5 and TRBJ2-3; D perhaps matches TRBD2 (6 bases). The CDR3 extends over 16 amino acids. V shed 0 bases and J shed 5 bases, with 15 bases lying between them. CDR1 is MNHEY, CDR2 SVGAGI, per germline. The DNA of the CDR3 is TGTGCCAGCAGTTACTCGGGAAGGGGACTTGGAGATACGCAGTATTTT. Translating gives CASSYSGRGLGDTQYF.

This chain uses TRBV29-1 with TRBJ2-7; possible D gene TRBD1, 5 bases. Trimming cost V 4 bases and J 7 bases, with 20 bases left between them. Germline CDR1 SQVTM, CDR2 ANQGSEA. The CDR3 runs to 14 residues. In nucleotides, the CDR3 is TGCAGCGTTGTCCTCCCGCTGGGGCTGGGAGAGCAGTACTTC. Protein: CSVVLPLGLGEQYF.

The chain combines TRBV7-7 with TRBJ2-2; 8 positions agree with TRBD1. The CDR3 sequence is 14 residues long. Germline assignment: CDR1 SSHAT and CDR2 FNYEAQ (reference sequence). The J segment lost 4 bases and the V segment lost 5 bases, leaving 3 bases of the junction unmatched. The CDR3 bases are TGTGCCAGCAGCCCCGGACAGGGCACCGGGGAGCTGTTTTTT. Translating gives CASSPGQGTGELFF. The full variable domain, in which reference TRBV7-7 and TRBJ2-2 provide the parts outside the CDR3, is GAGVSQSPRYKVTKRGQDVTLRCDPISSHATLYWYQQALGQGPEFLTYFNYEAQPDKSGLPSDRFSAERPEGSISTLTIQRTEQRDSAMYRCASSPGQGTGELFFGEGSRLTVL.

V gene TRBV5-1 combines with J gene TRBJ2-5; 8 nucleotides align to TRBD1. V gave up 5 bases and J gave up 6 bases; unmatched junction bases: 9. The CDR3 is 14 residues long. CDR1 SGHRS and CDR2 YFSETQ come from the germline V gene. As DNA, the CDR3 is TGCGCCAGCAGTTCTGCAGGGGGCAGAAAGACCCAGTACTTC. Protein product: CASSSAGGRKTQYF.

This sequence joins TRBV28 and TRBJ1-4; 9 bases agree with TRBD1. Losses at the gene ends were 7 bases for V and 1 base for J; bases not matched to a gene: 7. Germline V gene lookup returns CDR1 MDHEN and CDR2 SYDVKM. There are 16 residues in the CDR3. The CDR3 region has the DNA TGTGCCAGCATCTTTTCGACAGGGGGAACTAATGAAAAACTGTTTTTT. Translating it yields CASIFSTGGTNEKLFF.

This clone was picked up a small number of times. This sequence joins TRBV3-1 (or the pseudogene TRBV3-2) and TRBJ2-1; 11 positions agree with TRBD2. CDR1 and CDR2 (germline): LGHDT, YNNKEL (reference sequence). This CDR3 comprises 13 residues. V lost 8 bases and J lost 6; bases outside the gene matches: 3. The CDR3 here is CASGTSGGNEQFF. The DNA for the CDR3 is TGTGCCAGCGGGACTAGCGGTGGCAATGAGCAGTTCTTC.

The gene calls are TRBV7-6 and TRBJ2-3; D unresolved. This CDR3 is 13 amino acids long. The V gene's germline CDR1 is SGHVS and CDR2 FNYEAQ. Deletions cut 0 bases from V and 4 bases from J, with 5 bases between. The CDR3 is CASSLAYSDTQYF. The CDR3 DNA sequence: TGTGCCAGCAGCTTAGCCTACTCAGATACGCAGTATTTT.

This clone was detected only once. This chain uses TRBV5-1 with TRBJ1-4; D not resolved. Trimming took off 1 base at V and 3 bases at J, with 10 bases between the two ends. Germline V gene sequence: CDR1 SGHRS, CDR2 YFSETQ. The CDR3 loop spans 15 amino acids. CDR3 region: CASSLISGANEKLFF. CDR3 bases: TGCGCCAGCAGCTTGATCTCTGGGGCTAATGAAAAACTGTTTTTT.

J is TRBJ1-2 and V is TRBV30, with 7 bases fitting TRBD1. CDR1 and CDR2 from the germline V gene are GTSNPN and SVGIG (reference sequence). V lost 5 bases to trimming and J lost 8 bases; unmatched junction nucleotides: 5. The CDR3 is 11 amino acids. CDR3 coding DNA: TGTGCCTGGCGACAGGGTGGAGGCTACACCTTC. Residues: CAWRQGGGYTF.

The V call is TRBV3-1 (or the pseudogene TRBV3-2), the J call TRBJ1-2, with 7 bases aligning to TRBD1. The length of the CDR3 is 15 residues. CDR1 is LGHDT, CDR2 YNNKEL, per germline (reference sequence). J gave up 5 bases and V 4 bases, and 10 bases lay outside the gene matches. The CDR3 here is CASSPVGGGLYGYTF. In nucleotides, the CDR3 is TGTGCCAGCAGCCCAGTGGGAGGGGGCCTTTATGGCTACACCTTC.

The chain recombines TRBV28 with TRBJ2-7, with D possibly TRBD1 on 6 matching bases. Looked up from germline, CDR1 is MDHEN and CDR2 is SYDVKM. The CDR3 is made up of 15 amino acids. V was pared by 3 bases and J by 2 bases, with 14 bases between. In DNA form, the CDR3 reads TGTGCCAGCAGTTTTCATTTAGGGGGAACCTACGAGCAGTACTTC. Protein product: CASSFHLGGTYEQYF.

V and J are TRBV21-1 and TRBJ2-6; TRBD1, as called in the table, went unchecked against the DNA. TRBV21-1 is classified as a pseudogene. The CDR3 consists of 15 residues. The CDR3: CAYFRQGDGANVLTF. CDR3 nucleotides: TGTGCCTACTTCCGACAGGGTGATGGGGCCAACGTCCTGACTTTC.

CDR3 in amino acids: CASSLREAAEAFF. The DNA of the CDR3 is TGTGCCAGCAGCCTAAGGGAGGCGGCTGAAGCTTTCTTT. J is TRBJ1-1 and V is TRBV7-2; D not certain. The CDR3 length is 13 residues. V was shortened by 5 bases and J by 6 bases, with 13 bases between the two germline ends. Germline V CDR1 and CDR2: SGHTA, FQGNSA.